A selection of T cell receptor beta chains follows, all from one sample in a study of blood T cell repertoires in COVID-19. TCRdb's table, derived via immunoSEQ multiplex PCR, lists solely in-frame clones and lacks some. The profile shows fewer than 20,000 clones, approximately 80% of them singletons. Material for sequencing was peripheral blood. All receptors come from a man of 80 years or more with active COVID-19. CDR3s include the opening cysteine and the closing phenylalanine or tryptophan. Each record gives: J gene, CDR3 length, V gene, D gene, clone size, CDR3 protein, CDR3 DNA. The D gene is left open where the match is weak. Clone size is shown for a subset of rows, as once, few, many or a class of expanded clone.

TRBJ2-3 15 TRBV5-1 TRBD1 - CASSFGQGKTDTQYF TGCGCCAGCAGCTTCGGACAGGGGAAGACAGATACGCAGTATTTT
TRBJ2-1 17 TRBV10-3 TRBD2 - CAISESLAGPGRNEQFF TGTGCCATCAGTGAGTCCCTAGCGGGCCCGGGCCGCAATGAGCAGTTCTTC
TRBJ2-1 14 TRBV2 TRBD2 - CASNAGGARNEQFF TGTGCCAGCAATGCGGGGGGGGCGCGGAATGAGCAGTTCTTC
TRBJ2-2 17 TRBV14 - - CASSQDIGSINTGELFF TGTGCCAGCAGCCAAGATATCGGTAGCATCAACACCGGGGAGCTGTTTTTT
TRBJ2-7 15 TRBV19 TRBD1 - CASDLGQGSLREQYF TGTGCCAGTGACTTGGGACAGGGATCCCTACGGGAGCAGTACTTC
TRBJ2-7 15 TRBV3-1/TRBV3-2 TRBD2 - CASSRLAGGSSEQYF TGTGCCAGCAGCAGATTAGCGGGAGGGAGTTCCGAGCAGTACTTC
TRBJ2-7 15 TRBV27 TRBD1 - CASSPTGTGGIKKYF TGTGCCAGCAGCCCCACCGGGACAGGGGGCATCAAAAAGTACTTC
TRBJ1-5 14 TRBV28 - - CASSPGGGNQPQHF TGTGCCAGCAGTCCGGGGGGGGGCAATCAGCCCCAGCATTTT
TRBJ2-7 14 TRBV5-4 - - CASSSPGGSYEQYF TGTGCCAGCAGCTCGCCAGGGGGGAGCTACGAGCAGTACTTC
TRBJ2-7 15 TRBV6-1 TRBD1 - CASSEGQQSSYEQYF TGTGCCAGCAGTGAGGGACAGCAAAGCTCCTACGAGCAGTACTTC
TRBJ2-7 14 TRBV28 TRBD1 few CASSTGTGEYEQYF TGTGCCAGCAGCACCGGGACAGGGGAGTACGAGCAGTACTTC
TRBJ1-5 15 TRBV27 - - CASSLFRTDNQPQHF TGTGCCAGCAGTTTATTTCGGACAGACAATCAGCCCCAGCATTTT
TRBJ1-5 14 TRBV4-1 TRBD1 - CASSRQGATEPQHF TGCGCCAGCAGCCGACAGGGGGCTACGGAGCCCCAGCATTTT
TRBJ2-4 15 TRBV4-2 TRBD2 - CASSQALAGINIQYF TGTGCCAGCAGCCAGGCCCTAGCGGGAATAAACATTCAGTACTTC
TRBJ2-2 15 TRBV19 - - CASSIGGSSTGELFF TGTGCCAGTAGTATTGGGGGGAGCTCTACCGGGGAGCTGTTTTTT
TRBJ1-1 15 TRBV4-2 TRBD1 - CASNRPGQANTEAFF TGTGCCAGCAATAGACCGGGACAGGCGAACACTGAAGCTTTCTTT
TRBJ2-7 15 TRBV4-1 TRBD1 - CASSHPDRGKYEQYF TGCGCCAGCAGCCACCCGGACAGGGGTAAATACGAGCAGTACTTC
TRBJ2-1 16 TRBV2 TRBD1 - CASSFLGQGGYNEQFF TGTGCCAGCAGTTTCCTCGGACAGGGAGGCTACAATGAGCAGTTCTTC
TRBJ1-1 14 TRBV28 TRBD1 - CASITHGTGTEAFF TGTGCCAGCATCACCCATGGGACAGGCACTGAAGCTTTCTTT
TRBJ2-3 12 TRBV28 TRBD1 - CATGTGTDTQYF TGTGCCACAGGGACAGGCACAGATACGCAGTATTTT
TRBJ2-7 13 TRBV6-6 TRBD2 few CASTPGGGYEQYF TGTGCCAGCACCCCCGGGGGGGGGTACGAGCAGTACTTC
TRBJ1-1 14 TRBV30 - - CAWSIIGGASEAFF TGTGCCTGGAGTATCATCGGGGGGGCAAGTGAAGCTTTCTTT
TRBJ2-3 18 TRBV7-8 TRBD2 - CASSLGGFAGGPVYTQYF TGTGCCAGCAGCTTAGGGGGTTTCGCGGGAGGGCCGGTCTATACGCAGTATTTT
TRBJ2-1 15 TRBV14 - - CASSATLDIYNEQFF TGTGCCAGCAGCGCCACACTAGATATCTACAATGAGCAGTTCTTC
TRBJ2-1 16 TRBV2 TRBD2 few CASSAQTSGRYNEQFF TGTGCCAGCAGTGCCCAGACTAGCGGGAGATACAATGAGCAGTTCTTC
TRBJ1-4 15 TRBV4-1 - - CASSQAGATNEKLFF TGCGCCAGCAGCCAAGCGGGAGCAACTAATGAAAAACTGTTTTTT
TRBJ2-1 15 TRBV7-9 TRBD1 - CASFPRGQGYNEQFF TGTGCCAGCTTTCCGAGGGGACAGGGCTACAATGAGCAGTTCTTC
TRBJ1-5 15 TRBV5-1 TRBD1 once CASSLEGTGDQPQHF TGCGCCAGCAGCTTGGAGGGGACAGGGGATCAGCCCCAGCATTTT
TRBJ2-2 12 TRBV11-3 - - CASSSLRGELFF TGTGCCAGCAGCTCCCTTCGGGGGGAGCTGTTTTTT
TRBJ2-2 15 TRBV6-1 - - CASSEQQGGTGELFF TGTGCCAGCAGTGAACAGCAGGGTGGGACCGGGGAGCTGTTTTTT
TRBJ1-2 14 TRBV28 - - CASSSPGRGYGYTF TGTGCCAGCAGTTCGCCCGGAAGGGGGTATGGCTACACCTTC
TRBJ2-5 14 TRBV28 - - CASSFSGGGETQYF TGTGCCAGCAGTTTTAGCGGAGGAGGGGAGACCCAGTACTTC
TRBJ2-3 19 TRBV5-6 TRBD2 once CASSGRRGRAPGGTDTQYF TGTGCCAGCAGCGGTCGTCGGGGGAGGGCCCCAGGAGGCACAGATACGCAGTATTTT
TRBJ2-3 14 TRBV30 - once CAWSDSGGTDTQYF TGTGCCTGGAGCGATTCAGGGGGCACAGATACGCAGTATTTT
TRBJ2-3 19 TRBV13 TRBD2 - CASSSPAGGRAIMTDTQYF TGTGCCAGCAGCTCCCCAGCTGGCGGGAGGGCCATTATGACAGATACGCAGTATTTT
TRBJ1-1 14 TRBV10-2 - - CASSEGGGYTEAFF TGCGCCAGCAGTGAAGGGGGAGGGTACACTGAAGCTTTCTTT
TRBJ1-2 14 TRBV24-1 TRBD1 once CATSDPGTAHGYTF TGTGCCACCAGTGATCCCGGGACAGCCCATGGCTACACCTTC
TRBJ2-1 15 TRBV4-3 - - CASSQDLSSYNEQFF TGCGCCAGCAGCCAAGATCTCAGCTCCTACAATGAGCAGTTCTTC
TRBJ2-1 18 TRBV6-2/TRBV6-3 - once CASSPGQGLAGAYNEQFF TGTGCCAGCAGCCCCGGACAGGGACTAGCTGGAGCCTACAATGAGCAGTTCTTC
TRBJ2-1 14 TRBV6-6 TRBD2 - CASSYPTSVDEQFF TGTGCCAGCAGTTACCCGACTAGCGTTGATGAGCAGTTCTTC
TRBJ2-1 12 TRBV7-9 - few CASSTTYNEQFF TGTGCCAGCAGCACAACCTACAATGAGCAGTTCTTC
TRBJ2-3 16 TRBV9 TRBD2 - CASSTTSGRPTDTQYF TGTGCCAGCAGCACGACTAGCGGGAGGCCCACAGATACGCAGTATTTT
TRBJ2-5 13 TRBV28 - - CASSTGTKYRWYF TGTGCCAGCAGTACCGGGACAAAATACAGGTGGTACTTC
TRBJ2-7 15 TRBV7-2 TRBD2 once CASSSGTSVSYEQYF TGTGCCAGCAGCTCCGGGACTAGCGTCTCCTACGAGCAGTACTTC
TRBJ2-1 16 TRBV21-1 - - CASSRELAGTYNEQFF TGTGCCAGCAGCAGAGAACTAGCGGGAACCTACAATGAGCAGTTCTTC
TRBJ2-5 13 TRBV21-1 - - CASSVRTEETQYF TGTGCCAGCAGCGTCCGGACAGAAGAGACCCAGTACTTC
TRBJ2-7 12 TRBV19 TRBD2 - CASGRGSYEQYF TGTGCCAGTGGGCGCGGGAGTTACGAGCAGTACTTC
TRBJ2-7 14 TRBV5-1 - - CASRTSTSWDEQYF TGCGCCAGTCGCACTAGTACCTCCTGGGACGAGCAGTACTTC
TRBJ1-1 14 TRBV18 - - CASSPWRMDTEAFF TGTGCCAGCTCACCGTGGAGAATGGACACTGAAGCTTTCTTT
TRBJ2-7 15 TRBV7-9 TRBD1 few CASSLTATGQYEQYF TGTGCCAGCAGCTTAACCGCGACAGGGCAATACGAGCAGTACTTC